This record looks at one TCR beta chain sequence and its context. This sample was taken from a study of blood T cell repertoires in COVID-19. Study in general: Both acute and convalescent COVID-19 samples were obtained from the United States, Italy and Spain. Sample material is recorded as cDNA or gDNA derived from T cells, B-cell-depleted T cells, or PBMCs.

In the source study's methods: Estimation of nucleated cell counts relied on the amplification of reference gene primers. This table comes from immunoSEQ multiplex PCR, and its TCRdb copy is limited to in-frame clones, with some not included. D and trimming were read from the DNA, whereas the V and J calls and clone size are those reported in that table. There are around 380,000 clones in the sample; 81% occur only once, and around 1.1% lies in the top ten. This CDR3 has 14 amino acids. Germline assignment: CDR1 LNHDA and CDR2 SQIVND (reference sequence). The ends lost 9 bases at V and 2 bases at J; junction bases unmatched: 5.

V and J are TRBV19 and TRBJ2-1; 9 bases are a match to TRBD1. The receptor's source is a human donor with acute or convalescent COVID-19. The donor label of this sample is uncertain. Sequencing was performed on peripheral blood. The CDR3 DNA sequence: TGTGCCAGCAGGACAGGGGCTACCTACAATGAGCAGTTCTTC. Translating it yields CASRTGATYNEQFF. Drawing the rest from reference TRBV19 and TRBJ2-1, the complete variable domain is DGGITQSPKYLFRKEGQNVTLSCEQNLNHDAMYWYRQDPGQGLRLIYYSQIVNDFQKGDIAEGYSVSREKKESFPLTVTSAQKNPTAFYLCASRTGATYNEQFFGPGTRLTVL.